The clone carrying this T cell receptor beta chain has more than one count but fewer than ten. Its antigen is unknown. Preparation of the TCRbeta library involved a method that used unique molecular identifiers. TCRdb recomputed calls from the PCR reads with MiXCR, one row per CDR3 protein. The sample lists hundreds of thousands of distinct CDR3 sequences, around 15% occurring once. The data belong to a study of T-cell reconstitution after alpha-beta-depleted transplantation in children. Study-wide results and caveats: Roughly two months post-transplant, alpha-beta T cells reportedly originated from several hundred graft clones that had expanded. Surviving recipient T cells and thymic progenitors accounted for the high day-60 TCRbeta diversity observed in some patients.

Trimming took off 3 bases at V and 5 bases at J, with 8 bases between the two ends. CDR3 length: 12 amino acids. Germline loops: CDR1 SGHRS, CDR2 YFSETQ. V is TRBV5-1 and J is TRBJ2-5; D ambiguous. The sequence derives from a boy under two years old who had a stem cell transplant for Wiskott-Aldrich syndrome, so the T cells may come from the graft donor. Sample: PBMCs, mostly from graft donor cells, taken 360 days after TCRalphabeta/CD19-depleted stem cell transplant. CDR3 DNA sequence: TGCGCCAGCAGCTCCCCTTCTGAGACCCAGTACTTC. It translates to CASSSPSETQYF.